The present T cell receptor (beta chain) was sequenced within a study of human T cells and chemical hapten exposure. Study-level findings and limits: Expanded TCRs created a significantly greater count of big CDR3 similarity clusters than controls did.

In this sample, this clonotype turned up a few times. The antigen is unknown. Time point denoted: patch test 2, 6 weeks after DPC sensitization. Indicated treatment: therapeutic diphenylcyclopropenone sensitization with weekly scalp DPC. TCRdb re-derived calls from the RACE reads in MiXCR, one entry per CDR3 protein. The repertoire consists of just over 350,000 distinct CDR3 sequences, with about 6% occurring once and the leading ten covering more than 5.5%. After removal of 3 bases from V and 3 bases from J, the junction contained 4 bases not matched to a gene. Germline V lookup: CDR1 PRHDT, CDR2 FYEKMQ (reference sequence). The CDR3 is made up of 16 amino acids.

The rearrangement uses TRBV13 and TRBJ2-3; 12 bases line up with TRBD2. Sample: whole blood, taken in connection with sensitization to the hapten diphenylcyclopropenone (DPC). The TCR was taken from a woman younger than 30 with alopecia areata. Some clones in this sample may be carry-over from other donors' samples. The CDR3 reads CASSFRLAGDTDTQYF. DNA of the CDR3: TGTGCCAGCAGCTTCCGACTAGCGGGGGATACAGATACGCAGTATTTT.